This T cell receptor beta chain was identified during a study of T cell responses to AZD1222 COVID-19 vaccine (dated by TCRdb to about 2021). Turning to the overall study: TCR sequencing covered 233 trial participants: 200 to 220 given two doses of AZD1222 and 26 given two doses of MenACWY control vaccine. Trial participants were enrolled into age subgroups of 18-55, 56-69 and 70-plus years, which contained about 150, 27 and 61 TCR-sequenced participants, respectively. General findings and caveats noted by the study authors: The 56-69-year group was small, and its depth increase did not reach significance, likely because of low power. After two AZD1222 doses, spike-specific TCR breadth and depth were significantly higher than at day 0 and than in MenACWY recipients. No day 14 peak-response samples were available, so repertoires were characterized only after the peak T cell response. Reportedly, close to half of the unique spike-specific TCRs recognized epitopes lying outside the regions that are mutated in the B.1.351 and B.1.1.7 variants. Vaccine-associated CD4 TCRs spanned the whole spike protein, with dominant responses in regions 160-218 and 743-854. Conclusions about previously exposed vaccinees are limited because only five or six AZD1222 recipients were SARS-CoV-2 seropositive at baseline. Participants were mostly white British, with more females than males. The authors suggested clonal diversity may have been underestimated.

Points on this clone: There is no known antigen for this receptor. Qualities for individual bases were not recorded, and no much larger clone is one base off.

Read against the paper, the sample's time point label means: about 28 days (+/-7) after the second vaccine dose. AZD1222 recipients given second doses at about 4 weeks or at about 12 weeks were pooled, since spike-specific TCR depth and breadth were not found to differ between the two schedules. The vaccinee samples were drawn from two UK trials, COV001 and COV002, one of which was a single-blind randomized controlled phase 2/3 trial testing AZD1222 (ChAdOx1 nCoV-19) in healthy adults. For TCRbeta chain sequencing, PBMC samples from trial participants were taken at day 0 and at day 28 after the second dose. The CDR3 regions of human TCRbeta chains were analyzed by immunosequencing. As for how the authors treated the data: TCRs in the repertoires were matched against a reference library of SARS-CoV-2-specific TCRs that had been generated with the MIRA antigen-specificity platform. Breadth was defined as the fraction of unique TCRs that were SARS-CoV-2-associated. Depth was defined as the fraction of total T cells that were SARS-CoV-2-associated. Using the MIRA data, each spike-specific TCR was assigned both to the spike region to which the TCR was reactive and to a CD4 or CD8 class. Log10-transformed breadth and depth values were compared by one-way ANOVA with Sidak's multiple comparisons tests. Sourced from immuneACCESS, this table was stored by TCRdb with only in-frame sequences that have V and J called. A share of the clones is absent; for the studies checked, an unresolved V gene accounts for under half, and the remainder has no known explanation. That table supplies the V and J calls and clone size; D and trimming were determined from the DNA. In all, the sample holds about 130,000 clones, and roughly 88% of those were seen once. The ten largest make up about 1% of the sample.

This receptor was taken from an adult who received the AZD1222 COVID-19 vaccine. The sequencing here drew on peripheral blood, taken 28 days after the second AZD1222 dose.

The CDR3 in this case is CASSDLFGGRNEQFF. The DNA reads TGTGCCAGCAGTGACTTGTTCGGCGGGAGGAATGAGCAGTTCTTC. The rearrangement combines TRBV6-4 with TRBJ2-1, with 8 middle bases fitting TRBD2. From a lookup of the germline V gene, CDR1 and CDR2 are MRHNA and SNTAGT. The V end gives up 1 base and the J end 7 bases, leaving 6 bases in the junction not matched to a gene. The CDR3 runs 15 residues from the cysteine to the phenylalanine. Only the CDR3 DNA is retained, 45 bases long and in frame from the first base.